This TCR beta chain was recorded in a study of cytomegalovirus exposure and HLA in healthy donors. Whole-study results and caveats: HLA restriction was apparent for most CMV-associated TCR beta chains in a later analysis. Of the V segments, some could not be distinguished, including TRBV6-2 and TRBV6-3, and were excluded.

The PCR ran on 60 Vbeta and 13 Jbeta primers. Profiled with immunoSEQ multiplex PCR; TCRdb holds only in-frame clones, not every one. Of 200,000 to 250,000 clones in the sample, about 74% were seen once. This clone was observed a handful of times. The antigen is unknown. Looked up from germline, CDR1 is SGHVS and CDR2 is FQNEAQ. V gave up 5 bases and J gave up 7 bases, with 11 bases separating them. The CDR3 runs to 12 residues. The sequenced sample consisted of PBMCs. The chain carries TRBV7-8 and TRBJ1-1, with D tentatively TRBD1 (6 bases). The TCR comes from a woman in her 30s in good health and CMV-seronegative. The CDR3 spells CASSPGHHEAFF. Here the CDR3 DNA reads TGTGCCAGCAGCCCGGGACACCATGAAGCTTTCTTT.